Below, one T cell receptor beta chain is given with its context. As yet, its antigen is unknown. This sample was taken from a study of T cells in localized non-small cell lung cancer. Using immunoSEQ multiplex PCR, the repertoire was profiled, and TCRdb retains in-frame clones only, with some absent. The repertoire holds 40,000 to 50,000 clones, with roughly nine tenths as singletons. Study observations and caveats: Since sequencing was restricted to only one region of the tumor, intratumor heterogeneity remains a possibility. Exceeding tumor, uninvolved adjacent lung had the highest T cell clonality. For the top 100 tumor clones, a median roughly 55 also appeared in adjacent lung.

The sequenced sample was peripheral blood, obtained before any cancer treatment. This receptor was identified in a woman aged 18 to 55 with stage III lung adenocarcinoma.

CDR3 sequence reads: CASSGGHPGELFF. The CDR3 bases are TGTGCCAGCAGCGGGGGACACCCCGGGGAGCTGTTTTTT. The gene calls are TRBV9 and TRBJ2-2, with D perhaps matching TRBD1 (6 bases). This CDR3 spans 13 amino acids. Germline-derived CDR1 and CDR2 are SGDLS and YYNGEE. Trimming stripped 3 bases from V and 6 bases from J, with 9 bases between.